Below, 29 T cell receptor beta chains from the same sample are listed, as sequenced in a study of blood T cell repertoires in COVID-19. Data came from immunoSEQ multiplex PCR; TCRdb stores just in-frame clones and leaves some out. The table records roughly 82,000 clones, approximately 82% of them present only once. Material: peripheral blood. The receptor source for this set is a woman aged 55 to 70 with acute or convalescent COVID-19.

V and J are TRBV28 and TRBJ2-2; D call uncertain. The CDR3 consists of 16 residues. Looked up from germline, CDR1 is MDHEN and CDR2 is SYDVKM. V was trimmed by 4 bases and J by 7 bases, leaving 19 bases between them. The CDR3 DNA reads TGTGCCAGCAGTTACTCGCCCCCGCCGGTTAGCGGGGAGCTGTTTTTT. Its translation is CASSYSPPPVSGELFF.

This rearrangement joins TRBV3-1 (or the pseudogene TRBV3-2) to TRBJ2-7; TRBD2 is a possible D gene (6 bases). In germline, CDR1 is LGHDT, CDR2 YNNKEL (reference sequence). CDR3 length: 14 amino acids. The germline V and J ends were trimmed by 2 bases and 6 bases, with 14 bases remaining between them. Here the CDR3 DNA reads TGTGCCAGCAGCCAAACCGGGGGAGGAAGCGAGCAGTACTTC. This translates into CASSQTGGGSEQYF.

This chain uses TRBV24-1 with TRBJ1-1, with 8 positions matching TRBD1. The trim removed 2 bases at V and 5 bases at J, leaving 6 bases unmatched. Germline CDR1 and CDR2: KGHDR and SFDVKD. CDR3 size: 15 residues. CDR3 sequence reads: CATSDSQGAGTEAFF. The CDR3, as DNA: TGTGCCACCAGTGATTCGCAGGGGGCAGGGACTGAAGCTTTCTTT.

This clone was seen a handful of times. The V and J genes are TRBV18 and TRBJ1-2, with D perhaps matching TRBD1 (5 bases). The CDR3 covers 12 residues. The germline V gene has CDR1 KGHSH and CDR2 LQKENI. With 6 bases removed from V and 8 bases from J, the gap between germline ends came to 13 bases. CDR3 sequence: CASSPSGRGYTF. The CDR3 region has the DNA TGTGCCAGCTCCCCCTCAGGGAGGGGCTACACCTTC.

The chain uses TRBV30 and TRBJ2-6; D call uncertain. Germline-derived CDR1 and CDR2 are GTSNPN and SVGIG (reference sequence). The CDR3 loop spans 15 amino acids. Trimming left V 4 bases short and J 0 bases short, with 10 bases between. CDR3 in DNA: TGTGCCTGGAACAGCCCTAACTCTGGGGCCAACGTCCTGACTTTC. The encoded protein is CAWNSPNSGANVLTF.

The rearrangement joins TRBV5-4 to TRBJ1-4, with 7 bases aligning to TRBD1. The junction had 9 bases not matched to a gene; V was cut back by 3 bases and J by 4 bases. Germline V gene lookup returns CDR1 SGHNT and CDR2 YYREEE (reference sequence). This CDR3 spans 16 amino acids. For the CDR3, the DNA is TGTGCCAGCAGCTCCTTACGACAGGGCGGTAATGAAAAACTGTTTTTT. Translation: CASSSLRQGGNEKLFF.

This rearrangement joins TRBV7-2 to TRBJ1-1; D remains ambiguous. Between the trimmed V and J ends, which lost 1 base and 2 bases, there was a span of 8 bases. CDR3 length equals 14 residues. Looked up from germline, CDR1 is SGHTA and CDR2 is FQGNSA. CDR3 region: CASSLVNSNTEAFF. The CDR3 DNA reads as TGTGCCAGCAGCTTAGTTAACAGTAACACTGAAGCTTTCTTT.

The J gene is TRBJ1-2, the V gene TRBV7-3; D is ambiguous. Germline CDR1 is SGHTA and CDR2 is FQGTGA. Between the trimmed V and J ends, which lost 5 bases and 7 bases, there was a span of 17 bases. This CDR3 is built from 14 residues. CDR3 amino acids: CASSPLGALGGYTF. The CDR3 DNA reads TGTGCCAGCAGCCCACTGGGAGCCTTAGGTGGCTACACCTTC. Full variable domain (rest looked up from reference TRBV7-3 and TRBJ1-2): GAGVSQTPSNKVTEKGKYVELRCDPISGHTALYWYRQSLGQGPEFLIYFQGTGAADDSGLPNDRFFAVRPEGSVSTLKIQRTERGDSAVYLCASSPLGALGGYTFGSGTRLTVV.

J is TRBJ2-1 and V is TRBV19, with a weak D call TRBD1 (6 bases). The CDR3 length is 16 residues. V was trimmed by 2 bases and J by 0 bases, leaving 11 bases between them. The germline gives CDR1 LNHDA, CDR2 SQIVND (reference sequence). CDR3 in DNA: TGTGCCAGTAGTATAAAGGCGACAGGCTCCTACAATGAGCAGTTCTTC. Amino acids: CASSIKATGSYNEQFF.

This clone came up a few times. This rearrangement joins TRBV6-4 to TRBJ1-6; D call uncertain. CDR3 size: 13 residues. Per the germline V gene, CDR1 is MRHNA and CDR2 is SNTAGT. Deletions cut 0 bases from V and 7 bases from J, with 4 bases between. CDR3 DNA sequence: TGTGCCAGCAGTGACTCGGGCAATTCACCCCTCCACTTT. As protein: CASSDSGNSPLHF.

The chain links TRBV5-4 to TRBJ1-1, with D possibly TRBD1 on 6 matching bases. The CDR3 is made up of 14 amino acids. V dropped 0 bases and J dropped 5 bases, with 11 bases sitting between them. Germline CDR1 SGHNT, CDR2 YYREEE (reference sequence). In DNA, the CDR3 is TGTGCCAGCAGCTTGGGACAGGCCCGTACTGAAGCTTTCTTT. It specifies CASSLGQARTEAFF.

The rearrangement links TRBV5-1 to TRBJ2-2; the D gene is possibly TRBD1 (6 bases). Trimming removed 3 bases from V and 7 bases from J, with 16 bases in between. This CDR3 is 15 amino acids long. Germline loops: CDR1 SGHRS, CDR2 YFSETQ. CDR3 in amino acids: CASSWSGTTNGELFF. Written as DNA, the CDR3 is TGCGCCAGCAGCTGGTCCGGGACAACTAACGGGGAGCTGTTTTTT.

The chain is built from TRBV27 and TRBJ2-3; 10 positions agree with TRBD2. CDR1 and CDR2 (germline): MNHEY, SMNVEV (reference sequence). V shed 6 bases, J shed 4 bases, and the junction held 10 bases outside the gene matches. This CDR3 spans 16 amino acids. In nucleotides, the CDR3 is TGTGCCAGCAGGTCCAAGCGGGAGGGCCGGCCAGATACGCAGTATTTT. This translates into CASRSKREGRPDTQYF.

The chain links TRBV15 to TRBJ1-2, with D possibly TRBD1 on 6 matching bases. From germline, CDR1 is LNHNV and CDR2 YYDKDF (reference sequence). CDR3 length: 16 residues. Trimming removed 3 bases at V and 3 bases at J, with 17 bases between. The CDR3 DNA is TGTGCCACCAGCAGGGACCCAGGGGCTTGGGACTATGGCTACACCTTC. Translated: CATSRDPGAWDYGYTF.

V and J are TRBV5-4 and TRBJ2-7; D is undetermined. This CDR3 is built from 12 residues. Per the germline V gene, CDR1 is SGHNT and CDR2 is YYREEE (reference sequence). The V end was cut by 0 bases, the J end by 4 bases, with 5 bases between. In DNA form, the CDR3 reads TGTGCCAGCAGCTTGGGAGCTTACGAGCAGTACTTC. Translated, it gives CASSLGAYEQYF. Together with reference TRBV5-4 and TRBJ2-7, the CDR3 gives the full variable domain: ETGVTQSPTHLIKTRGQQVTLRCSSQSGHNTVSWYQQALGQGPQFIFQYYREEENGRGNFPPRFSGLQFPNYSSELNVNALELDDSALYLCASSLGAYEQYFGPGTRLTVT.

The chain links TRBV27 to TRBJ1-3, with 7 bases lining up with TRBD1. This CDR3 has 13 amino acids. J was trimmed by 4 bases and V by 7 bases; bases with no gene match: 4. Germline V gene sequence: CDR1 MNHEY, CDR2 SMNVEV (reference sequence). CDR3 protein: CASKGQLGNTIYF. The CDR3 DNA follows: TGTGCCAGCAAGGGACAGCTAGGAAACACCATATATTTT.

The chain is built from TRBV19 and TRBJ1-1; 8 bases line up with TRBD1. The V gene end was trimmed by 1 base and the J gene end by 7 bases; junction bases not matched to a gene: 5. Germline V gives CDR1 LNHDA, CDR2 SQIVND (reference sequence). The length of the CDR3 is 14 residues. This CDR3 is CASSIGGTGVEAFF. Here the CDR3 DNA reads TGTGCCAGTAGTATAGGGGGGACAGGCGTTGAAGCTTTCTTT.

This chain uses TRBV5-1 with TRBJ2-1, with 11 positions matching TRBD2. The CDR3 spans 16 residues. CDR1 and CDR2 (germline): SGHRS, YFSETQ. Germline trimming cut 0 bases from V and 5 bases from J; bases unmatched to any gene: 4. This chain's CDR3 is CASSLGLAGGNNEQFF. CDR3 nucleotides: TGCGCCAGCAGCTTGGGGCTAGCGGGAGGAAACAATGAGCAGTTCTTC.

The chain carries TRBV10-3 and TRBJ2-5; D remains unclear. V shed 10 bases and J shed 9 bases, with 27 bases lying between them. CDR1 is ENHRY and CDR2 is SYGVKD in the germline V gene. The CDR3 is 15 residues long. DNA for the CDR3: TGTGCCACCGGAACTTTTCGACATATCAAGAGACCCCAGTACTTC. This encodes CATGTFRHIKRPQYF.

This chain links TRBV10-3 with TRBJ1-1; TRBD1 aligns across 9 bases. The CDR3 runs 15 residues. CDR1 and CDR2 from the germline V gene are ENHRY and SYGVKD. Germline trimming cut 1 base from V and 8 bases from J; bases unmatched to any gene: 8. The DNA for the CDR3 is TGTGCCATCAGTGAGTACCGGACAGGGGTTACCGAAGCTTTCTTT. The encoded protein is CAISEYRTGVTEAFF.

The V and J genes are TRBV7-2 and TRBJ1-4; D uncertain. V was shortened by 2 bases and J by 1 base, with 8 bases between the two germline ends. The CDR3 runs to 15 residues. Germline V gene data show CDR1 as SGHTA and CDR2 as FQGNSA. CDR3 nucleotides: TGTGCCAGCAGCTTATCGCGCCAAACTAATGAAAAACTGTTTTTT. Its protein product is CASSLSRQTNEKLFF.

The rearrangement links TRBV7-2 to TRBJ1-1; 8 bases map to TRBD1. The CDR3 is 14 residues long. The germline gives CDR1 SGHTA, CDR2 FQGNSA. Trimming cost V 5 bases and J 5 bases; bases outside gene matches: 7. The CDR3 nucleotides are TGTGCCAGCAGCCCCCGACAGGGGCAGACTGAAGCTTTCTTT. It codes for CASSPRQGQTEAFF.

V gene TRBV7-9 combines with J gene TRBJ2-7; D perhaps matches TRBD2 (5 bases). The CDR3 covers 13 residues. Trimming took off 5 bases at V and 6 bases at J, with 14 bases between the two ends. Germline-derived CDR1 and CDR2 are SEHNR and FQNEAQ (reference sequence). CDR3 coding DNA: TGTGCCAGCAGCCCAAGTATCGGGGTCGAGCAGTACTTC. Translating it yields CASSPSIGVEQYF.

The V gene is TRBV4-2, the J gene TRBJ2-1; TRBD2 agrees at 13 bases. The length of the CDR3 is 16 residues. J was trimmed by 7 bases and V by 3 bases; bases with no gene match: 6. Per the germline V gene, CDR1 is LGHNA and CDR2 is YNFKEQ. The CDR3: CASSQAGTSGVNEQFF. The CDR3 nucleotides are TGTGCCAGCAGCCAGGCCGGGACTAGCGGGGTTAATGAGCAGTTCTTC.

The rearrangement uses TRBV3-1 (or the pseudogene TRBV3-2) and TRBJ1-2; 7 nucleotides align to TRBD1. V shed 4 bases, J shed 5 bases, and the junction held 4 bases outside the gene matches. Germline V lookup: CDR1 LGHDT, CDR2 YNNKEL (reference sequence). The CDR3 runs 13 residues. CDR3 nucleotide sequence: TGTGCCAGCAGCCGCGACAGGGAGTATGGCTACACCTTC. This sequence encodes CASSRDREYGYTF.

The rearrangement links TRBV7-8 to TRBJ2-2; the match to TRBD2 covers 7 bases. CDR1 is SGHVS, CDR2 FQNEAQ, per germline. The CDR3 sequence is 16 residues long. J gave up 1 base and V 3 bases, and 5 bases lay outside the gene matches. The CDR3 loop reads CASSFRKRGNTGELFF. CDR3 sequence (DNA): TGTGCCAGCAGCTTTCGAAAGCGGGGGAACACCGGGGAGCTGTTTTTT.

The gene calls are TRBV7-2 and TRBJ2-3; 8 positions agree with TRBD2. V trimming: 2 bases; J trimming: 6 bases; junction bases outside the gene matches: 13. The CDR3 has 17 amino acids. CDR1 and CDR2 (germline): SGHTA, FQGNSA. CDR3 sequence: CASSLYRAGAGGDTQYF. In DNA form, the CDR3 reads TGTGCCAGCAGCTTATATAGAGCGGGGGCCGGTGGGGATACGCAGTATTTT.

CDR3 sequence reads: CASSVGQGVSGYTF. CDR3 sequence (DNA): TGTGCCAGCAGCGTGGGACAGGGTGTTTCTGGCTACACCTTC. This sequence joins TRBV9 and TRBJ1-2; 9 bases agree with TRBD1. The germline V gene encodes CDR1 SGDLS and CDR2 YYNGEE. The CDR3 runs to 14 residues. The junction had 6 bases not matched to a gene; V was cut back by 2 bases and J by 7 bases.

The rearrangement joins TRBV12-3 or TRBV12-4 to TRBJ1-5; the D is unclear. V was cut by 3 bases and J by 6 bases, with 9 bases left in between. CDR3 length: 13 amino acids. In DNA, the CDR3 is TGTGCCAGCAGTTTCCAGGAGGGTCAGCCCCAGCATTTT. It yields the protein CASSFQEGQPQHF.